Presented here are 4 T cell receptor beta chains from one specimen sequenced in a study of T cell changes during pregnancy in multiple sclerosis. Repertoires were generated with immunoSEQ multiplex PCR, while TCRdb's copy carries only in-frame clones and drops some. This table has tens of thousands of clones, roughly 92% appearing once. The sequencing used peripheral blood, collected in the third trimester of pregnancy. Receptors originate from a female donor in good health, enrolled as a control in a pregnancy study.

The V and J genes are TRBV19 and TRBJ1-3, with a tentative D call TRBD1 (5 bases). This CDR3 region has 14 residues. Germline values: CDR1 LNHDA, CDR2 SQIVND (reference sequence). Trimming took 7 bases from V and 4 from J, leaving 14 bases between them. CDR3 region: CASTNPGPGNTIYF. The CDR3 coding sequence is TGTGCCAGTACCAATCCAGGGCCGGGAAACACCATATATTTT.

The V gene is TRBV5-6, the J gene TRBJ2-7; no definite D call. The CDR3 contains 11 residues. Germline CDR1 and CDR2: SGHDT and YYEEEE. Trimming shortened V by 1 base and J by 6 bases, and 5 bases separated the two germline ends. CDR3 sequence (DNA): TGTGCCAGCAGCTTGTTCTCCGAGCAGTACTTC. Encoded protein: CASSLFSEQYF.

The chain joins TRBV19 to TRBJ2-6, with unresolved D. CDR3 length: 15 residues. Germline-derived CDR1 and CDR2 are LNHDA and SQIVND (reference sequence). V was trimmed by 5 bases and J by 0 bases, leaving 8 bases between them. CDR3 sequence reads: CASSLLRSGANVLTF. CDR3 in DNA: TGTGCCAGTAGTCTCCTGCGCTCTGGGGCCAACGTCCTGACTTTC.

This clone is a singleton in its sample. The CDR3 loop is CASNGGRAVGLDTQYF. The CDR3 bases are TGTGCCAGTAACGGCGGGAGGGCCGTGGGGTTAGATACGCAGTATTTT. This rearrangement joins TRBV19 to TRBJ2-3; 9 bases match TRBD2. This CDR3 is built from 16 residues. Germline loops: CDR1 LNHDA, CDR2 SQIVND (reference sequence). V shed 7 bases and J 5 bases; nucleotides not matched to a gene: 13.